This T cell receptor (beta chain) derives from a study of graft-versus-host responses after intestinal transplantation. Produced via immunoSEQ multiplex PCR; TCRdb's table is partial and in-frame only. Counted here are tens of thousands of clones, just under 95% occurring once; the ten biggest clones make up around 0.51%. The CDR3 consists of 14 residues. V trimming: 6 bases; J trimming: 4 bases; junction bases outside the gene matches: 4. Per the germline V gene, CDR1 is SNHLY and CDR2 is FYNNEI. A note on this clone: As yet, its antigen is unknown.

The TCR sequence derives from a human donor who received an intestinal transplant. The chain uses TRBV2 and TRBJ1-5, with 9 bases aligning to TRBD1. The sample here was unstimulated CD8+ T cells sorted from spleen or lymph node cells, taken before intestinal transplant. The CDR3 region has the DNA TGTGCCAGCAGCCCCGGGACAGGGAATCAGCCCCAGCATTTT. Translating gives CASSPGTGNQPQHF.